This TCR beta chain is drawn from a study of post-analysis software for immune sequencing data. Overall study context: There were relapsing-remitting, secondary progressive and progressive-relapsing multiple sclerosis among the disease courses included.

Tagging with unique molecular identifiers was a feature of the TCR beta cDNA libraries. cDNA molecules numbering about 470,000 came from roughly 1.1 to 9.2 million T cells. TCRdb re-called the PCR reads through MiXCR, storing one row per CDR3 protein. The table shows about 540,000 distinct CDR3 sequences, with around 36% occurring only once. About this clonotype: What it recognizes is unknown.

Findings and caveats of the study: Among roughly five TRBV segments more frequent in patients than controls were TRBV5-6, TRBV5-1 and TRBV20-1. Strong same-batch co-clustering of samples appeared with F measure clustering. When compared against controls, multiple sclerosis patients showed significantly lower normalized Chao1 diversity.

Deletions cut 1 base from V and 9 bases from J, with 10 bases between. CDR1 and CDR2 from the germline V gene are SGHDN and FVKESK. The CDR3 runs to 13 residues. V usage is TRBV14 and J usage is TRBJ1-5; D is possibly TRBD1 (5 bases). This TCR was sampled from a girl between 2 and 17 years old with multiple sclerosis. Sequencing was done on a sample of blood. Written as DNA, the CDR3 is TGTGCCAGCAGCCAAGTATCGGGGGGGCCCCAGCATTTT. It encodes CASSQVSGGPQHF.